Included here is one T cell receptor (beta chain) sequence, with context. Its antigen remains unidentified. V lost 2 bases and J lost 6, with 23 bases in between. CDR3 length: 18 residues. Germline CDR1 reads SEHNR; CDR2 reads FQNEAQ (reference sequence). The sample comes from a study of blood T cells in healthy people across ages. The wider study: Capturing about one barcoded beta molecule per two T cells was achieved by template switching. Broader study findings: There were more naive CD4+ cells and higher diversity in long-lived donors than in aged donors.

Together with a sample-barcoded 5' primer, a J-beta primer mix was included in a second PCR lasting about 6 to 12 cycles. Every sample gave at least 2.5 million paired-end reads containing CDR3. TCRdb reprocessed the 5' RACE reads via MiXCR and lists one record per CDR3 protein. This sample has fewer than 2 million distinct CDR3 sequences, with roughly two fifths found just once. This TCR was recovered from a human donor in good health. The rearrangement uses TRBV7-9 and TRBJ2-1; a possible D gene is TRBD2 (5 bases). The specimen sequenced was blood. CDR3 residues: CASSLRSSLATLSNEQFF. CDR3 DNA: TGTGCCAGCAGCTTACGTTCATCCCTAGCTACCTTATCCAATGAGCAGTTCTTC. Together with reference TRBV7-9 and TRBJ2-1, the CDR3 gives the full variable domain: DTGVSQNPRHKITKRGQNVTFRCDPISEHNRLYWYRQTLGQGPEFLTYFQNEAQLEKSRLLSDRFSAERPKGSFSTLEIQRTEQGDSAMYLCASSLRSSLATLSNEQFFGPGTRLTVL.